The next 32 T cell receptor beta chains were all read from a single sample in a study of cytomegalovirus exposure and HLA in healthy donors. The PCR had 60 Vbeta and 13 Jbeta primers. Clones were sequenced by immunoSEQ multiplex PCR, and TCRdb holds only the in-frame ones, with some missing. In the table there are about 170,000 clones, about 79% of which are singletons. The sequenced sample consisted of PBMCs. These receptor sequences come from a female donor in good health and CMV-seronegative.

V usage is TRBV5-6 and J usage is TRBJ1-1; no firm D call. The CDR3 consists of 15 residues. Deletions cut 1 base from V and 3 bases from J, with 13 bases between. Germline CDR1 reads SGHDT; CDR2 reads YYEEEE. CDR3 residues: CASSLRPGGHTEAFF. In nucleotides, the CDR3 is TGTGCCAGCAGCTTGAGGCCCGGAGGCCACACTGAAGCTTTCTTT.

Of note for this clone: Compared with germline, one end of the junction differs, possibly owing to a read error. The V call is TRBV4-1, the J call TRBJ1-1; D not resolved. Germline V gives CDR1 MGHRA, CDR2 YSYEKL. The CDR3 runs 16 residues. CDR3 amino acids: CASSQILGSAAAEALF. The CDR3 region has the DNA TGCGCCAGCAGCCAGATACTCGGGAGCGCGGCCGCTGAAGCTTTATTT.

The genes are TRBV7-2 and TRBJ2-3, with 8 bases fitting TRBD1. Per the germline V gene, CDR1 is SGHTA and CDR2 is FQGNSA. CDR3 length: 15 residues. The ends lost 5 bases at V and 6 bases at J; junction bases unmatched: 10. The CDR3 region has the DNA TGTGCCAGCAGCCTCAGGGGGACAGGCATGGATACGCAGTATTTT. The encoded protein is CASSLRGTGMDTQYF.

The rearrangement uses TRBV2 and TRBJ2-1; TRBD1 matches 8 bases. Germline values: CDR1 SNHLY, CDR2 FYNNEI. With V trimmed by 6 bases and J by 11 bases, 9 bases remained unmatched. This CDR3 region has 13 residues. The CDR3 loop reads CASRRQGNTQQFF. CDR3 sequence (DNA): TGTGCCAGCAGGCGACAGGGGAATACTCAGCAGTTCTTC.

The chain couples TRBV5-5 to TRBJ2-5; TRBD1 agrees at 8 bases. In germline, CDR1 is SGHKS, CDR2 YYEKEE (reference sequence). The CDR3 length is 14 residues. The V and J ends lost 4 bases and 5 bases, in that order; junction bases with no gene match: 7. The CDR3 DNA sequence: TGTGCCAGCAGCCGTGACAGGGGTGGGGAGACCCAGTACTTC. Its translation: CASSRDRGGETQYF.

This clone has more than one count but fewer than ten. CDR3 residues: CASSLPGEGQGNEKLFF. The CDR3 nucleotides are TGTGCCAGCAGCTTGCCTGGAGAGGGACAGGGGAATGAAAAACTGTTTTTT. V and J are TRBV5-6 and TRBJ1-4; TRBD1 agrees at 10 bases. Looked up from germline, CDR1 is SGHDT and CDR2 is YYEEEE. Losses at the gene ends were 1 base for V and 5 bases for J; bases not matched to a gene: 8. The CDR3 spans 17 residues.

About this clone: At one boundary the junction diverges from the germline segment, which might be a read error. The chain employs TRBV9 and TRBJ2-5; TRBD2 matches 11 bases. Germline assignment: CDR1 SGDLS and CDR2 YYNGEE. CDR3 length: 15 amino acids. The CDR3 coding sequence is TGTGCCAGCAGTGTAGCGGGGGGGCTTCGGGAGACCCAGTACTTC. It codes for CASSVAGGLRETQYF.

This clone appeared a few times. The gene calls are TRBV7-2 and TRBJ2-2; 7 bases align to TRBD2. The length of the CDR3 is 15 residues. The germline gives CDR1 SGHTA, CDR2 FQGNSA. Losses at the gene ends were 3 bases for V and 1 base for J; bases not matched to a gene: 2. The CDR3 nucleotides read TGTGCCAGCAGCTTGGCTAGCGGGAACACCGGGGAGCTGTTTTTT. This gives the protein CASSLASGNTGELFF.

The gene calls are TRBV27 and TRBJ2-7, with D possibly matching TRBD1 (6 bases). The length of the CDR3 is 21 residues. With 0 bases removed from V and 0 bases from J, the gap between germline ends came to 27 bases. Germline lookup yields CDR1 MNHEY and CDR2 SMNVEV (reference sequence). CDR3 region: CASSLSINFGRGRGISYEQYF. CDR3 DNA: TGTGCCAGCAGTTTATCGATAAACTTTGGCAGGGGTCGTGGGATCTCCTACGAGCAGTACTTC.

The chain links TRBV2 to TRBJ1-2; a weak D match, TRBD1 (5 bases). Germline CDR1 SNHLY, CDR2 FYNNEI. This CDR3 has 13 amino acids. V was trimmed by 6 bases and J by 1 base, leaving 9 bases between them. DNA for the CDR3: TGTGCCAGCAGCGCTGACAGTAACTATGGCTACACCTTC. Translated: CASSADSNYGYTF.

The count of this clone is one. CDR3 nucleotide sequence: TGTGCCAGCAGTTTCACTGGGCAGGGGGATAATCAGCCCCAGCATTTT. Protein: CASSFTGQGDNQPQHF. This chain connects TRBV28 to TRBJ1-5; 7 bases align to TRBD1. The CDR3 spans 16 residues. Germline V gene data show CDR1 as MDHEN and CDR2 as SYDVKM. The junction had 9 bases not matched to a gene; V was cut back by 3 bases and J by 4 bases.

This sequence joins TRBV5-1 and TRBJ1-2, with 8 bases fitting TRBD1. Germline V CDR1 and CDR2: SGHRS, YFSETQ. CDR3 size: 17 residues. Trimming took 3 bases from V and 1 from J; bases not matched to a gene: 11. CDR3 sequence: CASSSTGGGTFNYGYTF. In nucleotides, the CDR3 is TGCGCCAGCAGCTCCACAGGGGGTGGGACGTTTAACTATGGCTACACCTTC.

The CDR3 DNA follows: TGCGCCAGCAGCACGGGGACAATAGGAGAGACCCAGTACTTC. Encoded protein: CASSTGTIGETQYF. The chain links TRBV5-1 to TRBJ2-5, with D possibly matching TRBD1 (6 bases). V lost 4 bases and J 4 bases, leaving 14 bases between the germline ends. The germline gives CDR1 SGHRS, CDR2 YFSETQ. The CDR3 covers 14 residues.

CDR3 sequence reads: CASSLGSGYNEQFF. DNA for the CDR3: TGTGCCAGCAGCTTAGGGAGCGGCTACAATGAGCAGTTCTTC. The rearrangement joins TRBV7-9 to TRBJ2-1; D possibly corresponds to TRBD2 (5 bases). The CDR3 loop spans 14 amino acids. V gave up 1 base and J gave up 3 bases, with 7 bases separating them. From germline, CDR1 is SEHNR and CDR2 FQNEAQ (reference sequence).

V usage is TRBV4-1 and J usage is TRBJ2-3, with 7 bases lining up with TRBD2. Looked up from germline, CDR1 is MGHRA and CDR2 is YSYEKL. CDR3 size: 16 residues. J lost 6 bases, V lost 4 bases, and 13 bases had no gene match. CDR3 in amino acids: CASSRGRTVGADTQYF. Written as DNA, the CDR3 is TGCGCCAGCAGCCGCGGGAGAACGGTGGGCGCGGATACGCAGTATTTT.

The CDR3 DNA follows: TGTGCCAGCAGTCCAACAGGGGGCGAGGGGGGCTACACCTTC. This codes for CASSPTGGEGGYTF. The chain has TRBV6-6 and TRBJ1-2; the match to TRBD1 covers 9 bases. This CDR3 contains 14 residues. The V gene's germline CDR1 is MNHNY and CDR2 SVGAGI (reference sequence). The ends lost 5 bases at V and 8 bases at J; junction bases unmatched: 9.

This clone showed up just once. The chain is built from TRBV4-1 and TRBJ1-2, with D possibly TRBD1 on 5 matching bases. CDR3 size: 15 residues. The germline gives CDR1 MGHRA, CDR2 YSYEKL. Trimming pared 0 bases from V and 4 bases from J, leaving 12 bases between. The CDR3, as DNA: TGCGCCAGCAGCCAAGAACTGGCGGGGCTCTATGGCTACACCTTC. It encodes CASSQELAGLYGYTF.

Notes on this clone: Mismatch with germline at one junction end may stem from a read error. The V and J genes are TRBV6-1 and TRBJ2-7, with TRBD2 identical over 10 bases. Germline CDR1 is MNHNS and CDR2 is SASEGT. This CDR3 is 11 amino acids long. The CDR3 region is CASRFSGTSVF. For the CDR3, the DNA is TGTGCCAGCAGGTTCTCCGGGACTAGCGTCTTC.

The chain links TRBV14 to TRBJ2-1; D unclear. The CDR3 has 13 amino acids. The V end was cut by 1 base, the J end by 9 bases, with 10 bases between. The germline V gene has CDR1 SGHDN and CDR2 FVKESK. The CDR3 DNA sequence: TGTGCCAGCAGCCAAGGGGTTAGCCGTGAGCAGTTCTTC. Its protein is CASSQGVSREQFF.

This rearrangement joins TRBV6-6 to TRBJ2-7; no reliable D call. The germline V and J ends were trimmed by 4 bases and 3 bases, with 4 bases remaining between them. This CDR3 spans 11 amino acids. Germline CDR1 is MNHNY and CDR2 is SVGAGI (reference sequence). The CDR3 DNA follows: TGTGCCAGCAGTTCTAACTACGAGCAGTACTTC. Protein sequence: CASSSNYEQYF.

This clone appeared once. This chain joins TRBV4-1 and TRBJ1-2; 9 nucleotides match TRBD1. Looked up from germline, CDR1 is MGHRA and CDR2 is YSYEKL. The CDR3 extends over 14 amino acids. The J segment lost 1 base and the V segment lost 3 bases, leaving 0 bases of the junction unmatched. CDR3 in DNA: TGCGCCAGCAGCCAGGACAGGGGTAACTATGGCTACACCTTC. This translates into CASSQDRGNYGYTF.

Concerning this clone: Different DNA sequences within this sample yield the same CDR3. This chain joins TRBV7-3 and TRBJ1-2, with 9 bases identical to TRBD1. Germline values: CDR1 SGHTA, CDR2 FQGTGA. Trimming removed 6 bases from V and 0 bases from J; junction bases left unmatched: 11. The CDR3 totals 17 residues. The CDR3 bases are TGTGCCAGCAGACGCGCACCGGGACAGGGTGCTAACTATGGCTACACCTTC. Translation: CASRRAPGQGANYGYTF. The entire variable domain, with the rest obtained from reference TRBV7-3 and TRBJ1-2, is as follows: GAGVSQTPSNKVTEKGKYVELRCDPISGHTALYWYRQSLGQGPEFLIYFQGTGAADDSGLPNDRFFAVRPEGSVSTLKIQRTERGDSAVYLCASRRAPGQGANYGYTFGSGTRLTVV.

This chain connects TRBV19 to TRBJ2-1; perhaps TRBD2 as D (5 bases). The CDR3 has 16 amino acids. CDR1 is LNHDA, CDR2 SQIVND, per germline (reference sequence). V lost 3 bases and J lost 8, with 20 bases in between. As DNA, the CDR3 is TGTGCCAGTAGTATCCCTGGACGAGGGCCACCCTATGAGCAGTTCTTC. Residues: CASSIPGRGPPYEQFF.

The chain couples TRBV5-1 to TRBJ1-4, with 11 nucleotides matching TRBD1. Germline V gene lookup returns CDR1 SGHRS and CDR2 YFSETQ. Trimming removed 4 bases from V and 7 bases from J; junction bases left unmatched: 6. This CDR3 has 15 residues. CDR3 in amino acids: CASSETGTGGEKLFF. In DNA form, the CDR3 reads TGCGCCAGCAGCGAAACCGGGACAGGGGGTGAAAAACTGTTTTTT.

The CDR3 DNA reads TGTGCCTGGACTAGCGGGGTCTACGAGCAGTACTTC. Translated, it gives CAWTSGVYEQYF. The chain combines TRBV30 with TRBJ2-7, with 9 bases fitting TRBD2. V shed 4 bases and J 3 bases; nucleotides not matched to a gene: 1. The CDR3 consists of 12 residues. Per the germline V gene, CDR1 is GTSNPN and CDR2 is SVGIG (reference sequence).

This clone was seen more than once but under ten times. The chain uses TRBV19 and TRBJ2-7, with TRBD1 matching over 8 bases. Germline V CDR1 and CDR2: LNHDA, SQIVND (reference sequence). CDR3 size: 15 residues. J gave up 4 bases and V 3 bases, and 8 bases lay outside the gene matches. CDR3 residues: CASSMFGTGGYEQYF. The CDR3 region has the DNA TGTGCCAGTAGTATGTTCGGGACAGGTGGTTACGAGCAGTACTTC.

V usage is TRBV7-9 and J usage is TRBJ1-2, with a tentative D call TRBD1 (5 bases). Germline assignment: CDR1 SEHNR and CDR2 FQNEAQ (reference sequence). The CDR3 is made up of 18 amino acids. V gave up 1 base and J gave up 4 bases, with 22 bases separating them. CDR3 residues: CASSLDVRQKSAGYGYTF. The CDR3 region has the DNA TGTGCCAGCAGCTTAGACGTTAGACAGAAGTCGGCAGGCTATGGCTACACCTTC.

This chain connects TRBV5-4 to TRBJ1-2; D call uncertain. Deletions cut 0 bases from V and 6 bases from J, with 6 bases between. Germline CDR1 reads SGHNT; CDR2 reads YYREEE (reference sequence). CDR3 length: 12 residues. The CDR3 DNA reads as TGTGCCAGCAGCTTGGACTCCGATGGCTACACCTTC. This codes for CASSLDSDGYTF.

This chain connects TRBV10-3 to TRBJ1-2, with 9 bases matching TRBD1. Unmatched junction bases numbered 6, after V lost 0 bases and J lost 4 bases. CDR3 length equals 16 residues. Germline loops: CDR1 ENHRY, CDR2 SYGVKD. CDR3 sequence reads: CAISESGRGQGYGYTF. CDR3 in DNA: TGTGCCATCAGTGAGTCCGGTCGGGGACAGGGCTATGGCTACACCTTC.

This chain uses TRBV4-3 with TRBJ2-5, with TRBD1 identical over 11 bases. The CDR3 extends over 16 amino acids. Losses at the gene ends were 3 bases for V and 6 bases for J; bases not matched to a gene: 9. From germline, CDR1 is LGHNA and CDR2 YSLEER. This CDR3 reads CASSQAWTGGEKTQYF. The DNA of the CDR3 is TGCGCCAGCAGCCAGGCCTGGACAGGGGGCGAAAAGACCCAGTACTTC.

CDR3 loop: CASSYGGSIHGYTF. The CDR3 nucleotides read TGTGCCAGCAGTTACGGAGGGTCAATACATGGCTACACCTTC. The gene calls are TRBV6-5 and TRBJ1-2; D gene uncertain. The CDR3 is 14 amino acids. In germline, CDR1 is MNHEY, CDR2 SVGAGI. Trimming removed 2 bases from V and 6 bases from J, with 13 bases in between.

This clone was seen a few times. V gene TRBV6-5 combines with J gene TRBJ2-7; D remains unclear. Trimming cost V 6 bases and J 5 bases, with 17 bases left between them. The CDR3 contains 14 residues. Germline V gene sequence: CDR1 MNHEY, CDR2 SVGAGI. CDR3 amino acids: CASSPRVGPNEQYF. The CDR3 nucleotides read TGTGCCAGCAGCCCCCGGGTCGGCCCGAACGAGCAGTACTTC.